This TCR beta chain was identified during a study of beta chain features in type 1 diabetes (dated by TCRdb to the late 2010s). Broadly, across the study: No differences in mean age, gender distribution, total cell number or subset yield were found between patients and healthy donors. A total of 100 million to 110 million sorted cells were examined across all samples, and a strong correlation was observed between cell number per subset and RNA yield. Regulatory and stem cell-like memory subsets were obtained from only 8 patients and roughly eight healthy donors, while naive and central memory subsets were obtained from all 28 donors. The study compared TCRB repertoires of sorted circulating CD4+ T cell subsets between recently diagnosed type 1 diabetes patients and matched healthy donors. The study at large found these results: Shorter templates might have been favored by PCR, but patient and control samples were amplified and corrected together, so both groups would have been affected equally by any skew. Fewer insertions and more nucleotide deletions at VDJ recombination sites were observed in patients with type 1 diabetes, implying thymic rearrangement abnormalities. Because cDNA was sequenced instead of genomic DNA, activated cells with high expression could be over-represented, although the groups did not differ in activation or CD3 levels. Only small numbers of individuals were included in the HLA sub-analyses, which left unresolved whether HLA type had any influence on TCRB rearrangement. Naive, central memory and regulatory TCRB repertoires appeared to be more alike among patients than among healthy donors. A moderate but significant shortening of TCRB CDR3 length was observed in type 1 diabetes patients in all four CD4+ subsets.

The High Capacity cDNA Reverse Transcription Kit was used to reverse transcribe all of the isolated RNA, meaning that expressed TCRB transcripts were what got sequenced. Deep immunoSEQ sequencing was performed on naive, central memory and regulatory T cell samples, with an average of about 4 million total reads per sample. Sorted cells were lysed in RLT buffer and RNA was extracted with DNase-treated RNeasy Micro or Mini kits, depending on cell number. Each cell subset was processed separately to prevent cross-contamination, with patient and healthy donor samples processed together. The immunoSEQ multiplex PCR was used to amplify TCRB sequences from cDNA, yielding 87-bp fragments that span the CDR3 region. The amplicons were sequenced using the Illumina HiSeq platform. Concerning the study's data processing: Synthetic template baselines were used to correct PCR bias computationally, reads within Hamming distance 2 were collapsed, and singletons that could not be merged were discarded. Reads were aligned against IMGT so that V, D and J genes, CDR3 length and insertions or deletions at six rearrangement sites could be assigned. Within each subset, clonotype counts were normalized to the number of sorted cells before true diversity and Gini coefficients were calculated with the tcR R package. The overlap coefficient, calculated on TCRB nucleotide sequences, was used to quantify repertoire sharing. TCRdb carries this immuneACCESS record with in-frame sequences only. Its versions omit some clonotypes, under half of them owing to an unresolved V gene in the studies checked, with the rest unexplained. That table furnishes V, J and clone size, whereas the DNA furnished D and trimming. The sample table contains hundreds of thousands of clones; only one count was recorded for 6.5% to 10% of them. The top ten constitute around 0.45% of the sample.

As for this clone: Its specific antigen is unknown. Base-call qualities are not available, and no considerably larger clone is one nucleotide away.

Trimming at the junction amounts to 2 bases on V and 2 bases on J, and the germline ends lie 8 bases apart. The CDR1 and CDR2 encoded by the germline V gene (reference sequence) are SGHNT and YYREEE. The CDR3 starts with the cysteine, ends with the phenylalanine, and has 14 residues. Only CDR3 DNA remains: 42 bases, in frame from the first base. A single peripheral blood draw of about 116 mL on average was collected from each donor into heparinised tubes. A BD FACSAria II and a panel including CD45RO, CCR7, CD25, CD127, CD95 and CD27 were used to sort naive, central memory, regulatory and stem cell-like memory CD4+ T cells. A purity above 95% was achieved for all sorted populations. PBMCs were isolated immediately by Lymphoprep density gradient centrifugation and stained directly without culture. So that batch effects would be minimized, each experiment stained and sorted samples in pairs, pairing one healthy donor with one patient.

The receptor's source is a woman younger than 30 in good health. Sequencing input: central memory CD4+ T cells from blood. Here the chain combines TRBV5-4 and TRBJ1-3; no D gene is confidently identified. The sequenced DNA is TGTGCCAGCAGCTTCGGGGATACTGGAAACACCATATATTTT. Its translation reads: CASSFGDTGNTIYF.